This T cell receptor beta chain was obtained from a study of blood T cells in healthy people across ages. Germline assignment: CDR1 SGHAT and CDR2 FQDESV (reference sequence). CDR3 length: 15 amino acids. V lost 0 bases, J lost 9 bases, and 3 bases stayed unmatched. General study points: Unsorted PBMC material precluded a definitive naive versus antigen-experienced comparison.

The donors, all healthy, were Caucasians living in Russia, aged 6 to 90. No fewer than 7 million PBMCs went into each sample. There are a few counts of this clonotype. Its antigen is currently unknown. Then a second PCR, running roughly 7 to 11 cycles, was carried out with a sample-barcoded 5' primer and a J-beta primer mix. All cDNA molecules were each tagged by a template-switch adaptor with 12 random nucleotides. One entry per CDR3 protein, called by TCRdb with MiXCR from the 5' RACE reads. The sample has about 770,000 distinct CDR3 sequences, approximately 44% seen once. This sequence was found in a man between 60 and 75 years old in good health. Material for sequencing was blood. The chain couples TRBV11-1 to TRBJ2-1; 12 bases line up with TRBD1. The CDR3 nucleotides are TGTGCCAGCAGCTTAGCAGGGACAGGGGGCAGTGAGCAGTTCTTC. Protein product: CASSLAGTGGSEQFF.